These T cell receptor beta chains were read from a single sample in a study of shared clonotypes between healthy human individuals. Method: immunoSEQ multiplex PCR; TCRdb's copy keeps in-frame clones and lacks some. This repertoire shows around 620,000 clones, 85% to 95% found once; its top ten account for 0.095% to 0.14%. The sequencing sample was made of naive CD8+ T cells sorted from blood. The receptors were sampled from a woman aged 30 to 39 in good health. Each CDR3 is given with its conserved first and last residue. The order of the fields is J gene, D gene, V gene, clone size, CDR3 DNA, CDR3 protein. A D gene is named only where the DNA matches it firmly. Clone size appears in some rows only: once, few, many, or a class for an expanded clone.

>TRBJ1-4|TRBD1|TRBV11-2|once
TGTGCCAGCAGCCCACAAACTGGACAGGGAGGGGATGAAAAACTGTTTTTT
CASSPQTGQGGDEKLFF
>TRBJ2-1|TRBD2|TRBV5-6|once
TGTGCCAGCAGCTTGGAGCTAGCGGGAGGTAATGAGCAGTTCTTC
CASSLELAGGNEQFF
>TRBJ1-1|-|TRBV29-1|-
TGCAGCGTGACTCCCGGGCAGAAGAACACTGAAGCTTTCTTT
CSVTPGQKNTEAFF
>TRBJ2-3|-|TRBV14|-
TGTGCCAGCAGCCAATCCATTCGGTCTGATACGCAGTATTTT
CASSQSIRSDTQYF
>TRBJ2-3|-|TRBV5-1|-
TGCGCCAGCAGCTTAGAAGGGGACACAGATACGCAGTATTTT
CASSLEGDTDTQYF
>TRBJ1-4|-|TRBV27|-
TGTGCCAGCGGGGCCAGGGTGGCTAATGAAAAACTGTTTTTT
CASGARVANEKLFF
>TRBJ2-7|-|TRBV5-4|-
TGTGCCAGCAGCTTGGGGGACATGAGCTCCTACGAGCAGTACTTC
CASSLGDMSSYEQYF
>TRBJ2-7|TRBD2|TRBV27|-
TGTGCCAGCCAGGGCGGGGGGCTTATTCACGAGCAGTACTTC
CASQGGGLIHEQYF
>TRBJ1-2|-|TRBV6-1|-
TGTGCCAGCAGTGAAGCGCGTGGGTTGGGGTACTATGGCTACACCTTC
CASSEARGLGYYGYTF
>TRBJ2-7|-|TRBV11-2|-
TGTGCCAGCAGCTTAGACGGGGAACTTCCCTACGAGCAGTACTTC
CASSLDGELPYEQYF
>TRBJ2-3|TRBD1|TRBV9|-
TGTGCCAGCAGCGCCGAGGGGGGACAGGGGTTCACAGATACGCAGTATTTT
CASSAEGGQGFTDTQYF
>TRBJ1-5|TRBD1|TRBV19|-
TGTGCCAGTAGTATTCGACAGGGGTCTCAGCCCCAGCATTTT
CASSIRQGSQPQHF
>TRBJ2-3|-|TRBV6-6|-
TGTGCCAGCAGCCAGCCCGAGGGAGGAATAGATACGCAGTATTTT
CASSQPEGGIDTQYF
>TRBJ1-6|-|TRBV14|-
TGTGCCAGCAGCCAAGCAGCTAGCTCCTATAATTCACCCCTCCACTTT
CASSQAASSYNSPLHF
>TRBJ2-7|TRBD2|TRBV19|-
TGTGCCAGCAGTGGGGCGGGGGGCTCCTACGAGCAGTACTTC
CASSGAGGSYEQYF
>TRBJ1-4|TRBD1|TRBV7-9|-
TGTGCCAGCAGCTTATTAATGGGACAGGGGTATGAAAAACTGTTTTTT
CASSLLMGQGYEKLFF
>TRBJ2-5|-|TRBV9|-
TGTGCCAGCAGCGTAGGCGGACCACCCGAGACCCAGTACTTC
CASSVGGPPETQYF
>TRBJ2-7|TRBD2|TRBV27|-
TGTGCCAGCACCCCCGGGACTAGCGGGAACTCCTACGAGCAGTACTTC
CASTPGTSGNSYEQYF
>TRBJ1-4|-|TRBV7-9|-
TGTGCCAGCAGCTCGAGCAGGGAACGTGAAAAACTGTTTTTT
CASSSSREREKLFF
>TRBJ1-3|-|TRBV7-9|-
TGTGCCAGCAGCCCCCCCCGTGGGGACACCATATATTTT
CASSPPRGDTIYF
>TRBJ1-4|-|TRBV27|-
TGTGCCAGCAGTTCACGGGGGGCGGGTGAAAAACTGTTTTTT
CASSSRGAGEKLFF
>TRBJ2-7|-|TRBV11-3|once
TGTGCCAGCCCCCCCCTGGCCCCCTACGAGCAGTACTTC
CASPPLAPYEQYF
>TRBJ1-1|-|TRBV10-2|-
TGCGCCAGCAGTGAGCTGGGAGCGGGAACTGAAGCTTTCTTT
CASSELGAGTEAFF
>TRBJ2-5|TRBD1|TRBV15|-
TGTGCCACCAGAGGTTACCGGGACAGGGAAGAGACCCAGTACTTC
CATRGYRDREETQYF
>TRBJ2-7|-|TRBV28|-
TGTGCCAGCAGTTTAGGCACTAGCCAAGCCTACGAGCAGTACTTC
CASSLGTSQAYEQYF
>TRBJ2-7|TRBD1|TRBV19|-
TGTGCCAGTAGTACCGGACAGGGGGCCTACGAGCAGTACTTC
CASSTGQGAYEQYF
>TRBJ2-7|-|TRBV5-8|-
TGTGCCAGCAGTCCGGACGGCTACGAGCAGTACTTC
CASSPDGYEQYF
>TRBJ2-3|-|TRBV7-9|-
TGTGCCAGCGCGGCCGGGGGGCAAATAGATACGCAGTATTTT
CASAAGGQIDTQYF
>TRBJ1-1|TRBD1|TRBV7-8|-
TGTGCCAGCAGCCCAGGGGACAGGGGTTGGGCCACAACAGGCGCTGAAGCTTTCTTT
CASSPGDRGWATTGAEAFF
>TRBJ2-5|-|TRBV12-1|-
TGTGCCAGCAGCTTTGGGCTAGCGGGAGGGGATTCGGAGACCCAGTACTTC
CASSFGLAGGDSETQYF
>TRBJ2-1|-|TRBV5-6|-
TGTGCCAGCAGCTTACAGGGAAATGAGCAGTTCTTC
CASSLQGNEQFF
>TRBJ1-1|TRBD1|TRBV28|-
TGTGCCAGCAGCTCCCCCAGGACAGGGAGGTTCGAAGCTTTCTTT
CASSSPRTGRFEAFF
>TRBJ2-2|TRBD1|TRBV27|-
TGTGCCAGCAGTGATCTACAGGGGTTCGGCACCGGGGAGCTGTTTTTT
CASSDLQGFGTGELFF
>TRBJ1-2|-|TRBV15|-
TGTGCCACCACGACAAGATCGGGCTATGGCTACACCTTC
CATTTRSGYGYTF
>TRBJ2-2|-|TRBV29-1|-
TGCAGCGTTGTACGAGTGAACACCGGGGAGCTGTTTTTT
CSVVRVNTGELFF
>TRBJ1-5|TRBD1|TRBV28|-
TGTGCCAGCAGTCCGACAGGGCTAGGACAGCCCCAGCATTTT
CASSPTGLGQPQHF
>TRBJ2-1|TRBD2|TRBV28|once
TGTGCCAGCAGCCCTCGTACTAGCGGGATATACAATGAGCAGTTCTTC
CASSPRTSGIYNEQFF
>TRBJ2-7|TRBD2|TRBV5-4|-
TGTGCCAGCAGCTCGGGACTAGCGGGGGCCTACGAGCAGTACTTC
CASSSGLAGAYEQYF
>TRBJ2-7|TRBD1|TRBV4-1|-
TGCGCCAGCAGCCAAGGATTCTTGACAGGGGGCGACTACGAGCAGTACTTC
CASSQGFLTGGDYEQYF
>TRBJ1-3|-|TRBV11-2|-
TGTGCCAGCAGCGAGGTAACGCTCGGAAACACCATATATTTT
CASSEVTLGNTIYF
>TRBJ1-4|-|TRBV5-1|-
TGCGCCAGCAGCGGGACCGATCATGAAAAACTGTTTTTT
CASSGTDHEKLFF
>TRBJ2-2|-|TRBV27|-
TGTGCCAGCAGTTTCGGCGGGCCCAACACCGGGGAGCTGTTTTTT
CASSFGGPNTGELFF